This entry lists 23 T cell receptor beta chains sequenced from one sample in a study of shared clonotypes between healthy human individuals. The repertoire was sequenced with immunoSEQ multiplex PCR; TCRdb's copy has only in-frame clones and lacks some. The data contain millions of clones, just over 90% of them singletons. The sample was naive CD4+ T cells from PBMCs. As to subset: CD45RA+ positively selected. The receptors derive from a man between 18 and 29 years old in good health. Some clones in this sample may be carry-over from other donors' samples.

The rearrangement uses TRBV15 and TRBJ2-2, with D perhaps matching TRBD1 or TRBD2 (5 bases each). This CDR3 has 15 amino acids. In germline, CDR1 is LNHNV, CDR2 YYDKDF (reference sequence). V lost 1 base and J lost 5, with 11 bases in between. Written as DNA, the CDR3 is TGTGCCACCAGCAGAGCCCTAGGGGAGACCGGGGAGCTGTTTTTT. This sequence encodes CATSRALGETGELFF.

This clone was counted once. This sequence joins TRBV6-5 and TRBJ1-2; D unresolved. CDR1 and CDR2 (germline): MNHEY, SVGAGI. The V end was cut by 6 bases, the J end by 0 bases, with 8 bases between. The CDR3 has 13 residues. The CDR3 sequence: CASSGSSNYGYTF. For the CDR3, the DNA is TGTGCCAGCAGCGGAAGTTCTAACTATGGCTACACCTTC.

The CDR3 is CASSLPGFQPQHF. The CDR3, as DNA: TGTGCCAGCAGTTTACCTGGGTTTCAGCCCCAGCATTTT. This chain connects TRBV28 to TRBJ1-5; no firm D call. The germline V and J ends were trimmed by 2 bases and 6 bases, with 8 bases remaining between them. CDR1 and CDR2 from the germline V gene are MDHEN and SYDVKM. The CDR3 has 13 residues.

The chain combines TRBV28 with TRBJ2-3; the D gene is possibly TRBD2 (5 bases). The germline gives CDR1 MDHEN, CDR2 SYDVKM. V lost 7 bases and J lost 6, with 17 bases in between. The CDR3 has 14 amino acids. CDR3 region: CASIFRLARDTQYF. Written as DNA, the CDR3 is TGTGCCAGCATCTTCCGGCTAGCAAGGGATACGCAGTATTTT. Full variable domain (rest looked up from reference TRBV28 and TRBJ2-3): DVKVTQSSRYLVKRTGEKVFLECVQDMDHENMFWYRQDPGLGLRLIYFSYDVKMKEKGDIPEGYSVSREKKERFSLILESASTNQTSMYLCASIFRLARDTQYFGPGTRLTVL.

J is TRBJ2-4 and V is TRBV5-4; a possible D gene is TRBD2 (6 bases). Trimming removed 0 bases at V and 0 bases at J, with 7 bases between. The CDR3 consists of 15 residues. CDR1 is SGHNT and CDR2 is YYREEE in the germline V gene (reference sequence). DNA of the CDR3: TGTGCCAGCAGCTTGGTGGGGGGAGCCAAAAACATTCAGTACTTC. This encodes CASSLVGGAKNIQYF.

The rearrangement links TRBV6-5 to TRBJ1-5; D might be TRBD1 (5 bases). The CDR3 consists of 15 residues. The germline V gene has CDR1 MNHEY and CDR2 SVGAGI. Trimming stripped 6 bases from V and 2 bases from J, with 14 bases between. CDR3 sequence (DNA): TGTGCCAGCAGCGGGAGCTGGGGGGGCAATCAGCCCCAGCATTTT. Protein sequence: CASSGSWGGNQPQHF.

The chain is built from TRBV5-1 and TRBJ2-6, with D perhaps matching TRBD1 or TRBD2 (5 bases each). Deletions cut 5 bases from V and 0 bases from J, with 9 bases between. The germline V gene has CDR1 SGHRS and CDR2 YFSETQ. CDR3 length equals 15 residues. The CDR3 protein is CASRGDASGANVLTF. In DNA, the CDR3 is TGCGCCAGCAGGGGGGACGCCTCTGGGGCCAACGTCCTGACTTTC.

The chain combines TRBV5-8 with TRBJ1-5; D unclear. Trimming pared 5 bases from V and 2 bases from J, leaving 11 bases between. This CDR3 comprises 14 residues. Germline V gene data show CDR1 as SGHTS and CDR2 as YDEGEE. CDR3: CASSKEPGNQPQHF. CDR3 coding DNA: TGTGCCAGCAGTAAGGAGCCCGGCAATCAGCCCCAGCATTTT.

The gene calls are TRBV2 and TRBJ2-7; TRBD2 agrees at 10 bases. Germline V gene lookup returns CDR1 SNHLY and CDR2 FYNNEI. The CDR3 extends over 15 amino acids. The J segment lost 5 bases and the V segment lost 3 bases, leaving 7 bases of the junction unmatched. CDR3 protein: CASSDVASGRHEQYF. The DNA for the CDR3 is TGTGCCAGCAGTGATGTGGCTAGCGGGAGACACGAGCAGTACTTC.

V is TRBV9 and J is TRBJ2-7; the D gene is possibly TRBD2 (6 bases). The ends were cut back, 4 bases at V and 2 bases at J, with 22 bases in the middle. In germline, CDR1 is SGDLS, CDR2 YYNGEE. The CDR3 consists of 17 residues. CDR3 amino acids: CASSPRGEARTPYEQYF. CDR3 DNA sequence: TGTGCCAGCAGCCCCCGAGGGGAGGCACGGACCCCCTACGAGCAGTACTTC.

The rearrangement uses TRBV9 and TRBJ2-7; 9 nucleotides match TRBD1. The CDR3 length is 15 residues. Germline V gives CDR1 SGDLS, CDR2 YYNGEE. J was trimmed by 4 bases and V by 0 bases; bases with no gene match: 5. The CDR3 is CASSVVPGQGYEQYF. The DNA of the CDR3 is TGTGCCAGCAGCGTAGTGCCTGGACAGGGGTACGAGCAGTACTTC.

V gene TRBV15 combines with J gene TRBJ2-7; TRBD1 agrees at 8 bases. Per the germline V gene, CDR1 is LNHNV and CDR2 is YYDKDF (reference sequence). Germline trimming cut 3 bases from V and 4 bases from J; bases unmatched to any gene: 2. CDR3 size: 13 residues. The CDR3 sequence is CATSRGQEYEQYF. The CDR3 DNA reads as TGTGCCACCAGCAGGGGACAGGAGTACGAGCAGTACTTC.

As for this clone: Distinct nucleotide sequences in the sample also encode this CDR3. This sequence joins TRBV4-1 and TRBJ1-5, with TRBD1 as a possible D gene (5 bases). Between the trimmed V and J ends, which lost 4 bases and 2 bases, there was a span of 9 bases. The CDR3 is made up of 14 amino acids. Germline assignment: CDR1 MGHRA and CDR2 YSYEKL. The CDR3 sequence is CASSLAGGNQPQHF. In DNA form, the CDR3 reads TGCGCCAGCAGCCTAGCGGGGGGCAATCAGCCCCAGCATTTT.

As to this clone: Within the sample, other DNA sequences also encode this same CDR3. V and J are TRBV7-2 and TRBJ2-2; no firm D call. The CDR3 length is 15 residues. In germline, CDR1 is SGHTA, CDR2 FQGNSA. V lost 1 base, J lost 0 bases, and 6 bases lay in between. The CDR3 protein is CASSLGGANTGELFF. In DNA, the CDR3 is TGTGCCAGCAGCTTAGGTGGGGCGAACACCGGGGAGCTGTTTTTT.

This rearrangement joins TRBV7-2 to TRBJ2-7, with 8 bases matching TRBD2. The V segment lost 2 bases and the J segment 6 bases; nucleotides outside the gene matches: 12. Germline V gene data show CDR1 as SGHTA and CDR2 as FQGNSA. The CDR3 spans 16 residues. CDR3 loop: CASSLRFGGAGGEQYF. The CDR3 DNA follows: TGTGCCAGCAGCTTACGGTTTGGGGGTGCGGGAGGCGAGCAGTACTTC. The full variable domain, with the rest looked up from reference TRBV7-2 and TRBJ2-7, is GAGVSQSPSNKVTEKGKDVELRCDPISGHTALYWYRQSLGQGLEFLIYFQGNSAPDKSGLPSDRFSAERTGGSVSTLTIQRTQQEDSAVYLCASSLRFGGAGGEQYFGPGTRLTVT.

The rearrangement uses TRBV27 and TRBJ1-5; unclear D gene. The CDR3 sequence is 12 residues long. Trimming removed 10 bases from V and 3 bases from J, with 10 bases in between. The germline CDR1 and CDR2 sequences are MNHEY and SMNVEV (reference sequence). The CDR3: CATSITNQPQHF. Here the CDR3 DNA reads TGTGCCACCTCAATTACCAATCAGCCCCAGCATTTT.

The chain carries TRBV11-3 and TRBJ2-1, with D unclear. The length of the CDR3 is 16 residues. Germline V CDR1 and CDR2: SGHNT, YENEEA. With 3 bases removed from V and 1 base from J, the gap between germline ends came to 13 bases. The CDR3 DNA reads TGTGCCAGCAGCTTTTTGAACTCACCTTCCTACAATGAGCAGTTCTTC. It is translated as CASSFLNSPSYNEQFF.

This chain links TRBV6-6 with TRBJ1-5; D gene ambiguous. In germline, CDR1 is MNHNY, CDR2 SVGAGI (reference sequence). V lost 0 bases and J lost 6, with 15 bases in between. There are 16 residues in the CDR3. The CDR3 bases are TGTGCCAGCAGTTACTCGTCCAGCTCCAGAGTTCAGCCCCAGCATTTT. It specifies CASSYSSSSRVQPQHF.

The sample holds a few counts of this clone. This CDR3 is also generated by other DNA sequences in the sample. The chain carries TRBV29-1 and TRBJ1-1; unclear D gene. The CDR3 extends over 13 amino acids. Deletions cut 5 bases from V and 5 bases from J, with 15 bases between. Germline V lookup: CDR1 SQVTM, CDR2 ANQGSEA. The CDR3 DNA is TGCAGCGTTTCCGGACGGGCCAGGACTGAAGCTTTCTTT. Translating gives CSVSGRARTEAFF. The variable domain in full, completed from reference TRBV29-1 and TRBJ1-1, reads SAVISQKPSRDICQRGTSLTIQCQVDSQVTMMFWYRQQPGQSLTLIATANQGSEATYESGFVIDKFPISRPNLTFSTLTVSNMSPEDSSIYLCSVSGRARTEAFFGQGTRLTVV.

Comments on this clone: This CDR3 is also generated by other DNA sequences in the sample. The gene calls are TRBV28 and TRBJ2-1; 10 bases are a match to TRBD2. The V and J ends lost 6 bases and 4 bases, in that order; junction bases with no gene match: 6. Germline values: CDR1 MDHEN, CDR2 SYDVKM. The CDR3 covers 15 residues. The CDR3 spells CASSFTSGAYNEQFF. In nucleotides, the CDR3 is TGTGCCAGCAGCTTTACTAGCGGGGCGTACAATGAGCAGTTCTTC.

The rearrangement links TRBV5-1 to TRBJ1-4; D is unclear. Trimming stripped 4 bases from V and 0 bases from J, with 10 bases between. Germline V gives CDR1 SGHRS, CDR2 YFSETQ. The CDR3 contains 15 residues. The CDR3 nucleotides read TGCGCCAGCAGCCCACGGGAGCCAACTAATGAAAAACTGTTTTTT. It codes for CASSPREPTNEKLFF.

The gene calls are TRBV5-1 and TRBJ2-2; 8 bases fit TRBD1. The CDR3 runs 16 residues. Germline lookup yields CDR1 SGHRS and CDR2 YFSETQ. The junction had 8 bases not matched to a gene; V was cut back by 3 bases and J by 4 bases. CDR3 DNA sequence: TGCGCCAGCAGCTCCAGGGGGCGCGGAGGCACCGGGGAGCTGTTTTTT. Translating it yields CASSSRGRGGTGELFF.

The rearrangement uses TRBV7-7 and TRBJ2-5; D could derive from TRBD1 or TRBD2 (6 bases each). Germline assignment: CDR1 SSHAT and CDR2 FNYEAQ (reference sequence). V lost 6 bases and J lost 4, with 15 bases in between. The CDR3 consists of 14 residues. CDR3 bases: TGTGCCAGCAGTCTGGGGGGCAATAGAGAGACCCAGTACTTC. Translation gives CASSLGGNRETQYF.